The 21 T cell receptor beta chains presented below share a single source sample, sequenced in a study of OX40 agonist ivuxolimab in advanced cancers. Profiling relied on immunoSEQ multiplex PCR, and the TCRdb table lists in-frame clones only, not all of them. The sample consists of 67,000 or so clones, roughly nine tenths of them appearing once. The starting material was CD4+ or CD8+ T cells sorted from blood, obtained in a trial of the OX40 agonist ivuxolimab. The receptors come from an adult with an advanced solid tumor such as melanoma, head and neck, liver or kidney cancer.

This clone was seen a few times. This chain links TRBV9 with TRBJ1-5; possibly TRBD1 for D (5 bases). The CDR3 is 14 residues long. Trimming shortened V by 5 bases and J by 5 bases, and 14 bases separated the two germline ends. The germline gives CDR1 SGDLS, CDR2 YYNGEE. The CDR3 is CASRKGREYQPQHF. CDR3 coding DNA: TGTGCCAGCAGAAAAGGCAGGGAATATCAGCCCCAGCATTTT. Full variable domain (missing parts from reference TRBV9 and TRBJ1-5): DSGVTQTPKHLITATGQRVTLRCSPRSGDLSVYWYQQSLDQGLQFLIQYYNGEERAKGNILERFSAQQFPDLHSELNLSSLELGDSALYFCASRKGREYQPQHFGDGTRLSIL.

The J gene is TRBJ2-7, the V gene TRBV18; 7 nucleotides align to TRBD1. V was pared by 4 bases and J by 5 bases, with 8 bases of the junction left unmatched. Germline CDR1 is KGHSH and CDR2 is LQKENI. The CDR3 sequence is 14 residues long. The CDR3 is CASSRRQGINEQYF. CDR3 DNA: TGTGCCAGCTCACGCAGACAGGGAATAAACGAGCAGTACTTC.

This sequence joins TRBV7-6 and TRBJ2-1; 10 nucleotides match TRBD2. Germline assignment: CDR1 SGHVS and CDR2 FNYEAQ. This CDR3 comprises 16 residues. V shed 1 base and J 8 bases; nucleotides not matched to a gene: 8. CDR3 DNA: TGTGCCAGCAGCTTAGGCCCAGCGGGGGGGCCCGATGAGCAGTTCTTC. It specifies CASSLGPAGGPDEQFF.

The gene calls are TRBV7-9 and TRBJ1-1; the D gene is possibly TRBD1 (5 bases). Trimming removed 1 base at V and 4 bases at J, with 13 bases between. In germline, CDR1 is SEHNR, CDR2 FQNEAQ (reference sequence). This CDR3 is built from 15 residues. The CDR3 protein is CASSLEGRVSTEAFF. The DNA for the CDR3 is TGTGCCAGCAGCTTAGAGGGCAGGGTGAGCACTGAAGCTTTCTTT.

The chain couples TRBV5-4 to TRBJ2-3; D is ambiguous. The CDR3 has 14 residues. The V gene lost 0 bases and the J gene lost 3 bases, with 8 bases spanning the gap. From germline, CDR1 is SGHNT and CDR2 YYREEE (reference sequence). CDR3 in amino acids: CASSLGVVTDTQYF. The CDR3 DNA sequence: TGTGCCAGCAGCTTGGGTGTTGTGACAGATACGCAGTATTTT.

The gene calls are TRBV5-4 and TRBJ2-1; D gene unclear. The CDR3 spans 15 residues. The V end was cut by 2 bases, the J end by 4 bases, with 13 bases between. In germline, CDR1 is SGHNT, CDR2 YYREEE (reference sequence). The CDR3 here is CASSFPSMGYNEQFF. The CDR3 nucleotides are TGTGCCAGCAGCTTTCCCAGCATGGGTTACAATGAGCAGTTCTTC.

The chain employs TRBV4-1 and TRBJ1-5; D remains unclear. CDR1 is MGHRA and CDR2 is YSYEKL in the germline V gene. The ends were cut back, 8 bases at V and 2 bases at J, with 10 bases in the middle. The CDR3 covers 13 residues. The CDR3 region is CASSKDGNQPQHF. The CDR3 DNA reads TGCGCCAGCTCCAAGGATGGCAATCAGCCCCAGCATTTT.

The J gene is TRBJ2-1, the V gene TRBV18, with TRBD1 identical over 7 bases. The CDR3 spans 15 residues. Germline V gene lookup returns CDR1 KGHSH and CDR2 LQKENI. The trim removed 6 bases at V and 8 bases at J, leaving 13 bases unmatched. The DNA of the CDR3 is TGTGCCAGCTCCATCGGGGCAGGGGGTTACGATGAGCAGTTCTTC. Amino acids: CASSIGAGGYDEQFF.

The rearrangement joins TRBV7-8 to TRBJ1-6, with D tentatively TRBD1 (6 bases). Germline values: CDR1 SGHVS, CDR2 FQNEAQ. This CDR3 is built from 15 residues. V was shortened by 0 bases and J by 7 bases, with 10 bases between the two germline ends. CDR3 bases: TGTGCCAGCAGCTTAGCTGGACAGACGAATTCACCCCTCCACTTT. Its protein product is CASSLAGQTNSPLHF. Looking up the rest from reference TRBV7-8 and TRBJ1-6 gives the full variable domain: GAGVSQSPRYKVAKRGQDVALRCDPISGHVSLFWYQQALGQGPEFLTYFQNEAQLDKSGLPSDRFFAERPEGSVSTLKIQRTQQEDSAVYLCASSLAGQTNSPLHFGNGTRLTVT.

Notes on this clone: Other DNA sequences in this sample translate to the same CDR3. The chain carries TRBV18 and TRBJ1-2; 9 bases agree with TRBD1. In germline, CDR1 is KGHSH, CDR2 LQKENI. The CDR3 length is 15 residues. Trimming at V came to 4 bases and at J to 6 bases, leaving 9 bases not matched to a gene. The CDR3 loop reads CASSLRDRESHGYTF. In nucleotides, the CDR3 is TGTGCCAGCTCACTTCGGGACAGGGAAAGTCATGGCTACACCTTC.

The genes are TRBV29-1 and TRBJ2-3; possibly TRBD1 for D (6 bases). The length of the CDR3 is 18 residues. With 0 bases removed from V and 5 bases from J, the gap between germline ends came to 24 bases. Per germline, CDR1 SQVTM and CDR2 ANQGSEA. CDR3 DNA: TGCAGCGTTGAAGATCTTGTATACACAGGGATCTTTGAAGATACGCAGTATTTT. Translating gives CSVEDLVYTGIFEDTQYF.

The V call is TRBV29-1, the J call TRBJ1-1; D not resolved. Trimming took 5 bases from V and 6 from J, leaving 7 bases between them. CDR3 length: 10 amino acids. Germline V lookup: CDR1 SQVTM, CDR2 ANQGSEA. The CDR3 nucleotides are TGCAGCGTTAGAAGTCCTGAAGCTTTCTTT. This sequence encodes CSVRSPEAFF.

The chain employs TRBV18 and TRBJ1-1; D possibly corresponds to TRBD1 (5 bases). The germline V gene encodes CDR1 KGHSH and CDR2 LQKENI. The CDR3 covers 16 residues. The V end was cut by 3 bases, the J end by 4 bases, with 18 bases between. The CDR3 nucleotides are TGTGCCAGCTCACCTTATGAGACGGAGGGGTTCACTGAAGCTTTCTTT. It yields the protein CASSPYETEGFTEAFF.

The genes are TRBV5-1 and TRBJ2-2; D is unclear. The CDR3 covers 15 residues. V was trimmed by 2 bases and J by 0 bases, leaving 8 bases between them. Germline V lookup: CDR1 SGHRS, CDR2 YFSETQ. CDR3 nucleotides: TGCGCCAGCAGCTTTAACAGCGCGAACACCGGGGAGCTGTTTTTT. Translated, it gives CASSFNSANTGELFF.

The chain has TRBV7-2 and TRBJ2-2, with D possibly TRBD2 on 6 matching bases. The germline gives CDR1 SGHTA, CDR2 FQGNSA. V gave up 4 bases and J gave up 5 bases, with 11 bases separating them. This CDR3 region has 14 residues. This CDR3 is CASSSKGLTGELFF. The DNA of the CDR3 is TGTGCCAGCAGCTCAAAGGGACTGACCGGGGAGCTGTTTTTT.

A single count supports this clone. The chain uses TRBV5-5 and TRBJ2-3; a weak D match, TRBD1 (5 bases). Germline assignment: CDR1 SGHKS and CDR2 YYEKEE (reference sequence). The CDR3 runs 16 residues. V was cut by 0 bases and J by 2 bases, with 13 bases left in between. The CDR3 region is CASSLGGGFITDTQYF. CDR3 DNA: TGTGCCAGCAGCTTGGGGGGCGGATTTATCACAGATACGCAGTATTTT. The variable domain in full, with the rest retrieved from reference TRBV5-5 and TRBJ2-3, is DAGVTQSPTHLIKTRGQQVTLRCSPISGHKSVSWYQQVLGQGPQFIFQYYEKEERGRGNFPDRFSARQFPNYSSELNVNALLLGDSALYLCASSLGGGFITDTQYFGPGTRLTVL.

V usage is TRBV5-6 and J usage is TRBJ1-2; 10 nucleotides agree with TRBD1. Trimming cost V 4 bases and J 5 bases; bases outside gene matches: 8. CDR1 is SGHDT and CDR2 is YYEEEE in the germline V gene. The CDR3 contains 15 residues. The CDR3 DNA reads TGTGCCAGCAGCCCTAGGGACAGGGGACCGTATGGCTACACCTTC. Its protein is CASSPRDRGPYGYTF.

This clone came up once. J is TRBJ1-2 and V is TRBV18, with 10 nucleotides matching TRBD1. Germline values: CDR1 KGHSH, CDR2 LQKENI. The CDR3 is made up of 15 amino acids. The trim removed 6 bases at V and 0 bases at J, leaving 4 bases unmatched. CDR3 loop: CASSTGTGANYGYTF. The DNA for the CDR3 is TGTGCCAGCTCGACAGGGACAGGGGCTAACTATGGCTACACCTTC.

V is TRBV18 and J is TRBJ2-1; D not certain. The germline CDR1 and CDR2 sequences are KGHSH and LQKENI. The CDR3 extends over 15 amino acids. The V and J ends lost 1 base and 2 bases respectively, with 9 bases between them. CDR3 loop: CASSPLGLAYNEQFF. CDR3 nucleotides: TGTGCCAGCTCACCACTTGGCCTAGCCTACAATGAGCAGTTCTTC.

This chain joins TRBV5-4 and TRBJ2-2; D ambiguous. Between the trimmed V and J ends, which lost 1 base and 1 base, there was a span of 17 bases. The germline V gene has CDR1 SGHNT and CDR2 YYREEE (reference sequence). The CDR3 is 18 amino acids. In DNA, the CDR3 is TGTGCCAGCAGCTTGAAAGCGTCCGACGCAGTGAACACCGGGGAGCTGTTTTTT. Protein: CASSLKASDAVNTGELFF.

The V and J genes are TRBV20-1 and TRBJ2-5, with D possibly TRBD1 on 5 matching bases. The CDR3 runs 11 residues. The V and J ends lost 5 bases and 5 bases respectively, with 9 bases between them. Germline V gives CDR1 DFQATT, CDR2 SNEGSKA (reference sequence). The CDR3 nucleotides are TGCAGTGCTGACAGAAAGGAGACCCAGTACTTC. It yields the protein CSADRKETQYF.